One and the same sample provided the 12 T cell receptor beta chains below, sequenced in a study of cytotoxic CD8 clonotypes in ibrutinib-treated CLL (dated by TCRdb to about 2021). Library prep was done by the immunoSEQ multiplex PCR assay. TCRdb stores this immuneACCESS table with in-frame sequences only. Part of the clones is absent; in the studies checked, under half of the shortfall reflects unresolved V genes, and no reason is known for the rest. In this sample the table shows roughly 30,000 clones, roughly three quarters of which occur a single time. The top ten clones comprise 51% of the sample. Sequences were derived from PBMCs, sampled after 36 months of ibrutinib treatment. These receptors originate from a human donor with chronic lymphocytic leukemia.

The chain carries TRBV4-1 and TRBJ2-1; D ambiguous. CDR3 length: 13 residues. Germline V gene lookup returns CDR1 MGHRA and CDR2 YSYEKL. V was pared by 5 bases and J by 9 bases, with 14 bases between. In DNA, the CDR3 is TGCGCCAGCAGCTTCTCGCCGGGCCGTGAGCAGTTCTTC. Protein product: CASSFSPGREQFF.

The CDR3 nucleotides are TGTGCCAGCAGTCCCCTGGGGCAGCAAGAGACCCAGTACTTC. It codes for CASSPLGQQETQYF. The chain has TRBV27 and TRBJ2-5; D is possibly TRBD1 (5 bases). Germline values: CDR1 MNHEY, CDR2 SMNVEV (reference sequence). Trimming removed 5 bases from V and 2 bases from J, with 12 bases in between. The CDR3 is 14 amino acids.

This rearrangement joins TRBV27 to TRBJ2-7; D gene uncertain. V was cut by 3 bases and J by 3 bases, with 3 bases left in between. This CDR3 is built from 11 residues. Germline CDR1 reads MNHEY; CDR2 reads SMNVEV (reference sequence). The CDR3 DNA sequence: TGTGCCAGCAGTTTTGGCTACGAGCAGTACTTC. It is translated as CASSFGYEQYF.

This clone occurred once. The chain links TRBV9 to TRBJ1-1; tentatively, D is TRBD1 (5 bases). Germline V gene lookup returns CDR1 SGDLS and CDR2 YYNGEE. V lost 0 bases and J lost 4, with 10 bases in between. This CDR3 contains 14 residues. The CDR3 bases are TGTGCCAGCAGCGTAGTCCAGGGTCCCACTGAAGCTTTCTTT. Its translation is CASSVVQGPTEAFF.

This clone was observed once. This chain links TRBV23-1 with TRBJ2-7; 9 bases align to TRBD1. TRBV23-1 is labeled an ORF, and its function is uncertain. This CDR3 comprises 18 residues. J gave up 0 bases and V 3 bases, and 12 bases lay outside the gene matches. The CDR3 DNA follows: TGCGCCAGCAGTCATCCCGGGACAGGGATAATTAGCTCCTACGAGCAGTACTTC. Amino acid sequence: CASSHPGTGIISSYEQYF.

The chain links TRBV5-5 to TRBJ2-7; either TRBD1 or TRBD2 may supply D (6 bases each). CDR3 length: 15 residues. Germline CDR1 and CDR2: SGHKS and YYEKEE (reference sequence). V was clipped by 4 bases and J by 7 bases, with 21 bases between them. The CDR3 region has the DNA TGTGCCAGCAGCACGGTGGGGGGCGGAATCCAGGAGCAGTACTTC. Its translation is CASSTVGGGIQEQYF.

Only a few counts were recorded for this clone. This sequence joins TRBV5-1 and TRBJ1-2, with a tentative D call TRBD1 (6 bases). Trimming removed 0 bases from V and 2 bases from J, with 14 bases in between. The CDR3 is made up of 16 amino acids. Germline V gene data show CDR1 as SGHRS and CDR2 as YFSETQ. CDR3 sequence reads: CASSLDGLGANYGYTF. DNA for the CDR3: TGCGCCAGCAGCTTGGATGGTCTGGGGGCGAACTATGGCTACACCTTC.

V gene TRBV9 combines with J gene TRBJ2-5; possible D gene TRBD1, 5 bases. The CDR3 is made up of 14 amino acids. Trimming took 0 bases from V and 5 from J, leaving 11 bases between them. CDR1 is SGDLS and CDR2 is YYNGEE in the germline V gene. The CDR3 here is CASSVEEGVETQYF. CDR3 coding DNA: TGTGCCAGCAGCGTAGAGGAAGGGGTGGAGACCCAGTACTTC.

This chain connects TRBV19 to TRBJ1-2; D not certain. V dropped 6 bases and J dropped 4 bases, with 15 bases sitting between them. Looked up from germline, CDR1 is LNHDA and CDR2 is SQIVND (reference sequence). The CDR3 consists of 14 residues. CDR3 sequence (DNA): TGTGCCAGTAGCAGTGGACGGACGCTCTATGGCTACACCTTC. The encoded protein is CASSSGRTLYGYTF.

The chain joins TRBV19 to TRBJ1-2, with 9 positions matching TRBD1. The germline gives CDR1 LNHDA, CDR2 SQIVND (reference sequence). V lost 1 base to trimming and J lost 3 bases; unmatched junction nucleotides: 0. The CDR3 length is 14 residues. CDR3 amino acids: CASSIGQGDYGYTF. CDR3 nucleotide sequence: TGTGCCAGTAGTATAGGACAGGGGGACTATGGCTACACCTTC.

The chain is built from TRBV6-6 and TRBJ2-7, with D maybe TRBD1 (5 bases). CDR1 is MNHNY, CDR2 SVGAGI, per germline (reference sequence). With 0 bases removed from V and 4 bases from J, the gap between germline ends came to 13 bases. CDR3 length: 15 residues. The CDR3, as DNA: TGTGCCAGCAGTTACTCGAAAGGGGTTGCGTACGAGCAGTACTTC. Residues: CASSYSKGVAYEQYF.

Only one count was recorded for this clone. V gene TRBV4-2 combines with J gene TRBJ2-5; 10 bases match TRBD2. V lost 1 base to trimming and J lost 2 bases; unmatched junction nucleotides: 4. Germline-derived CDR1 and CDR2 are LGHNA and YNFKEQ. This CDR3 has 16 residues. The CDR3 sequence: CASSQVLAGGQETQYF. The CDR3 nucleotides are TGTGCCAGCAGCCAAGTCTTAGCGGGGGGACAAGAGACCCAGTACTTC.